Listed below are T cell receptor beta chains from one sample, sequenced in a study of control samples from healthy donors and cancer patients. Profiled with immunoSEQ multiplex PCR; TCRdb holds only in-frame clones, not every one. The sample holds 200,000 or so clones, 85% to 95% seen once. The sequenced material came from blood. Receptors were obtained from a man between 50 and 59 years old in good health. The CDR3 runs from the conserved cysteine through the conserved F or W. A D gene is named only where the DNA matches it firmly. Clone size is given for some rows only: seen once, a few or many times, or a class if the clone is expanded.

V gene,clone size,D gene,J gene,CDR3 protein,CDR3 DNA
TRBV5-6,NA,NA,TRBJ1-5,CASSLGSNQPQHF,TGTGCCAGCAGCTTGGGTAGCAATCAGCCCCAGCATTTT
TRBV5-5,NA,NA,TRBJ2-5,CASSLVLKETQYF,TGTGCCAGCAGCTTAGTTTTAAAAGAGACCCAGTACTTC
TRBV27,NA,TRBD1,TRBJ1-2,CASSLSGTGKNYGYTF,TGTGCCAGCAGTTTATCAGGGACAGGGAAAAACTATGGCTACACCTTC
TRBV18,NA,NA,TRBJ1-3,CASSPGVGNTIYF,TGTGCCAGCTCACCAGGGGTCGGAAACACCATATATTTT
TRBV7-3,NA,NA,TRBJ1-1,CASSLSRNTEAFF,TGTGCCAGCAGCTTATCACGGAACACTGAAGCTTTCTTT
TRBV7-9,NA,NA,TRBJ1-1,CASTAEGRNEAFF,TGTGCCAGCACCGCGGAGGGGAGGAATGAAGCTTTCTTT
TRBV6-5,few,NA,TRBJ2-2,CASRAGHWPGELFF,TGTGCCAGCAGGGCGGGCCACTGGCCCGGGGAGCTGTTTTTT
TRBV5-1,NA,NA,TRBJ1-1,CASSLGPIDTEAFF,TGCGCCAGCAGCTTGGGGCCAATAGACACTGAAGCTTTCTTT
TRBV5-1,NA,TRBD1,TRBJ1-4,CASSLDVGQGHEKLFF,TGCGCCAGCAGCTTGGACGTGGGACAGGGCCACGAAAAACTGTTTTTT
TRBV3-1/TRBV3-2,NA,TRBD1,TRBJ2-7,CASSQGAGTGDYEQYF,TGTGCCAGCAGCCAAGGCGCCGGGACAGGGGACTACGAGCAGTACTTC
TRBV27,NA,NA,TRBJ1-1,CASKRGYVDEAFF,TGTGCCAGCAAGCGAGGGTACGTGGATGAAGCTTTCTTT
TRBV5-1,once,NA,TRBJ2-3,CASGNQGADTQYF,TGCGCCAGCGGCAACCAGGGCGCAGATACGCAGTATTTT
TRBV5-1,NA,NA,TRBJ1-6,CASSLEAQSLHF,TGCGCCAGCAGCTTGGAGGCACAGTCCCTCCACTTT
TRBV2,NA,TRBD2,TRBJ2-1,CASRESGGSNEQFF,TGTGCCAGCAGGGAGAGCGGGGGGTCCAATGAGCAGTTCTTC
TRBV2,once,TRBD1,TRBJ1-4,CASSDVGTAFATNEKLFF,TGTGCCAGCAGTGATGTTGGGACAGCCTTCGCAACTAATGAAAAACTGTTTTTT
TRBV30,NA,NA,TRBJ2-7,CAWSVEGNEQYF,TGTGCCTGGAGTGTTGAAGGGAACGAGCAGTACTTC
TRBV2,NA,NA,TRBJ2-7,CANRRGPTYEQYF,TGTGCCAACCGAAGAGGGCCCACCTACGAGCAGTACTTC
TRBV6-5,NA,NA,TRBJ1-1,CASSRDTQNTEAFF,TGTGCCAGCAGCCGGGACACCCAGAACACTGAAGCTTTCTTT
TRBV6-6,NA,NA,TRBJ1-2,CASWRSPGSYTF,TGTGCCAGCTGGCGGTCCCCTGGTAGCTACACCTTC
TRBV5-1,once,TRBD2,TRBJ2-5,CATTLAGGHQETQYF,TGCGCCACCACACTAGCGGGGGGTCACCAAGAGACCCAGTACTTC
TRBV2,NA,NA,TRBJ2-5,CASSGEGARETQYF,TGTGCCAGCAGTGGGGAAGGGGCTAGGGAGACCCAGTACTTC
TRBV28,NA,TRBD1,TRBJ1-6,CASSLSSGTGGSPLHF,TGTGCCAGCAGTTTATCGTCCGGGACAGGGGGTTCACCCCTCCACTTT
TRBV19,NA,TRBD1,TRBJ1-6,CASSIYRGPSTSPYNSPLHF,TGTGCCAGTAGTATATACAGGGGACCGAGTACATCGCCCTATAATTCACCCCTCCACTTT
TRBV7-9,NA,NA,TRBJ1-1,CASSPWTADTEAFF,TGTGCCAGCAGCCCTTGGACGGCAGACACTGAAGCTTTCTTT